This passage covers 18 T cell receptor beta chains from one sample sequenced in a study of T cells in tumors after PD-1 blockade. Libraries were prepared by immunoSEQ multiplex PCR; TCRdb keeps only in-frame clonotypes and omits some of them. The data show around 19,000 clones, 78% seen once. Here the sequenced sample was PBMCs, taken before anti-PD-1 treatment. The receptors come from a human donor with basal cell carcinoma.

The chain has TRBV29-1 and TRBJ1-2, with 10 bases fitting TRBD1. Germline values: CDR1 SQVTM, CDR2 ANQGSEA. The CDR3 sequence is 13 residues long. V trimming: 5 bases; J trimming: 8 bases; junction bases outside the gene matches: 8. The CDR3 nucleotides are TGCAGCGTTACCGGGACAGGGGTGGGAGGCTACACCTTC. This codes for CSVTGTGVGGYTF.

Notes on this clone: The junction differs from germline at one of its ends, possibly a read error. The chain combines TRBV2 with TRBJ2-1, with D maybe TRBD2 (7 bases). The germline V gene has CDR1 SNHLY and CDR2 FYNNEI. CDR3 length: 19 residues. The CDR3 loop reads CARSEGGAGVGSSYNEQFF. Written as DNA, the CDR3 is TGTGCCCGCAGTGAAGGGGGGGCGGGGGTGGGGAGCTCCTACAATGAGCAGTTCTTC. Looking up the rest from reference TRBV2 and TRBJ2-1 gives the full variable domain: EPEVTQTPSHQVTQMGQEVILRCVPISNHLYFYWYRQILGQKVEFLVSFYNNEISEKSEIFDDQFSVERPDGSNFTLKIRSTKLEDSAMYFCARSEGGAGVGSSYNEQFFGPGTRLTVL.

This clone was seen just once. This chain joins TRBV6-2 or TRBV6-3 and TRBJ1-2, with a tentative D call TRBD1 (6 bases). The V gene's germline CDR1 is MNHEY and CDR2 SVGEGT. V gave up 6 bases and J gave up 2 bases, with 10 bases separating them. CDR3 length: 13 amino acids. The CDR3 nucleotides are TGTGCCAGCAGCCCGGACAGCAACTATGGCTACACCTTC. Its protein product is CASSPDSNYGYTF.

The chain is built from TRBV5-4 and TRBJ2-7; TRBD2 aligns across 7 bases. There are 14 residues in the CDR3. V was clipped by 0 bases and J by 3 bases; unmatched bases: 3. The germline gives CDR1 SGHNT, CDR2 YYREEE (reference sequence). CDR3 sequence: CASSLVGGVYEQYF. The CDR3 DNA follows: TGTGCCAGCAGCTTGGTGGGGGGGGTCTACGAGCAGTACTTC.

This chain uses TRBV6-5 with TRBJ2-1; no clear D. The CDR3 is 10 residues long. With 10 bases removed from V and 9 bases from J, the gap between germline ends came to 10 bases. Germline CDR1 is MNHEY and CDR2 is SVGAGI. CDR3 in DNA: TGTGCCACCCGTGGGATTGAGCAGTTCTTC. Translating it yields CATRGIEQFF.

The gene calls are TRBV14 and TRBJ2-5; D could derive from TRBD1 or TRBD2 (5 bases each). The V and J ends lost 1 base and 4 bases respectively, with 16 bases between them. Germline CDR1 SGHDN, CDR2 FVKESK. The CDR3 extends over 16 amino acids. The CDR3, as DNA: TGTGCCAGCAGCCAAGCGGGGCCCTACCTGGGAGAGACCCAGTACTTC. It yields the protein CASSQAGPYLGETQYF.

V usage is TRBV29-1 and J usage is TRBJ2-3; the match to TRBD1 covers 12 bases. This CDR3 contains 15 residues. V was pared by 5 bases and J by 5 bases, with 8 bases of the junction left unmatched. CDR1 is SQVTM and CDR2 is ANQGSEA in the germline V gene. In nucleotides, the CDR3 is TGCAGCGTTACCGGGACAGGGGGCTCTGTAGATACGCAGTATTTT. Translation: CSVTGTGGSVDTQYF.

The chain uses TRBV27 and TRBJ1-1; possible D gene TRBD1, 5 bases. This CDR3 is 14 amino acids long. Germline values: CDR1 MNHEY, CDR2 SMNVEV (reference sequence). Trimming removed 6 bases at V and 1 base at J, with 12 bases between. The CDR3 DNA is TGTGCCAGCAGCCCGTGGGGGGAGAACACTGAAGCTTTCTTT. Translating it yields CASSPWGENTEAFF.

This chain joins TRBV7-2 and TRBJ2-7; 10 bases match TRBD1. J gave up 2 bases and V 1 base, and 2 bases lay outside the gene matches. Germline CDR1 SGHTA, CDR2 FQGNSA. This CDR3 region has 15 residues. The CDR3 is CASSLVGQGPYEQYF. As DNA, the CDR3 is TGTGCCAGCAGCTTAGTGGGACAGGGGCCCTACGAGCAGTACTTC.

This chain uses TRBV7-9 with TRBJ2-2; D is undetermined. V lost 1 base to trimming and J lost 6 bases, with 15 bases between them. CDR3 size: 16 residues. CDR1 SEHNR and CDR2 FQNEAQ come from the germline V gene (reference sequence). CDR3 in DNA: TGTGCCAGCAGCTTAGGGTCTGCCCTTTTTTCCGGGGAGCTGTTTTTT. It codes for CASSLGSALFSGELFF.

The DNA of the CDR3 is TGTGCCAGCAGTAAACAGGGTCGAGGGAACACTGAAGCTTTCTTT. Protein product: CASSKQGRGNTEAFF. The J gene is TRBJ1-1, the V gene TRBV2; D is perhaps TRBD1 (6 bases). CDR1 SNHLY and CDR2 FYNNEI come from the germline V gene. The CDR3 runs to 15 residues. With 5 bases removed from V and 1 base from J, the gap between germline ends came to 14 bases.

This sequence joins TRBV19 and TRBJ1-5; 9 bases agree with TRBD1. Unmatched junction bases numbered 12, after V lost 4 bases and J lost 11 bases. CDR3 length equals 15 residues. Germline V gene data show CDR1 as LNHDA and CDR2 as SQIVND (reference sequence). CDR3 sequence: CASSKDRGGGGAQHF. The CDR3 nucleotides are TGTGCCAGTAGTAAGGACAGGGGTGGCGGGGGAGCCCAGCATTTT.

The V call is TRBV2, the J call TRBJ2-3; 10 bases align to TRBD1. The germline CDR1 and CDR2 sequences are SNHLY and FYNNEI. After removal of 11 bases from V and 3 bases from J, the junction contained 8 bases not matched to a gene. The CDR3 runs to 14 residues. Here the CDR3 reads CAVHTGQGTDTQYF. The CDR3 DNA sequence: TGTGCCGTCCATACGGGACAGGGGACAGATACGCAGTATTTT.

The chain carries TRBV29-1 and TRBJ1-4, with unresolved D. The CDR3 runs to 14 residues. Germline V gene data show CDR1 as SQVTM and CDR2 as ANQGSEA. V gave up 7 bases and J gave up 0 bases, with 12 bases separating them. This CDR3 is CSAGPVATNEKLFF. CDR3 sequence (DNA): TGCAGCGCGGGCCCAGTAGCAACTAATGAAAAACTGTTTTTT.

A word on this clone: Possible read error: a much larger clone is one base away. The sample holds other DNA sequences that translate to the same CDR3. The chain is built from TRBV9 and TRBJ2-1; 9 bases match TRBD1. Germline V gene data show CDR1 as SGDLS and CDR2 as YYNGEE. The CDR3 has 14 residues. With 3 bases clipped from V and 4 bases from J, the junction kept 2 bases outside the gene matches. The CDR3 loop is CASSAGTGYNEQFF. The DNA for the CDR3 is TGTGCCAGCAGCGCCGGGACAGGGTACAATGAGCAGTTCTTC.

The V gene is TRBV10-2, the J gene TRBJ1-5; D is possibly TRBD1 (5 bases). This CDR3 is built from 16 residues. In germline, CDR1 is WSHSY, CDR2 SAAADI. V was pared by 1 base and J by 2 bases, with 12 bases between. CDR3 bases: TGCGCCAGCAGTGAGTTCTACGGGGCCCGCAATCAGCCCCAGCATTTT. Protein product: CASSEFYGARNQPQHF.

The chain is built from TRBV3-1 (or the pseudogene TRBV3-2) and TRBJ2-7; 7 positions agree with TRBD2. Germline V gives CDR1 LGHDT, CDR2 YNNKEL (reference sequence). CDR3 length: 16 residues. V shed 1 base, J shed 0 bases, and the junction held 6 bases outside the gene matches. For the CDR3, the DNA is TGTGCCAGCAGCCAAGGCCTTCGGGGGGTCTCCTACGAGCAGTACTTC. It is translated as CASSQGLRGVSYEQYF.

The chain links TRBV3-1 (or the pseudogene TRBV3-2) to TRBJ1-1; D is undetermined. The CDR3 is 14 amino acids. Germline V gene data show CDR1 as LGHDT and CDR2 as YNNKEL (reference sequence). The V end was cut by 1 base, the J end by 0 bases, with 6 bases between. DNA of the CDR3: TGTGCCAGCAGCCAAGCAGATATGAACACTGAAGCTTTCTTT. Translated: CASSQADMNTEAFF.